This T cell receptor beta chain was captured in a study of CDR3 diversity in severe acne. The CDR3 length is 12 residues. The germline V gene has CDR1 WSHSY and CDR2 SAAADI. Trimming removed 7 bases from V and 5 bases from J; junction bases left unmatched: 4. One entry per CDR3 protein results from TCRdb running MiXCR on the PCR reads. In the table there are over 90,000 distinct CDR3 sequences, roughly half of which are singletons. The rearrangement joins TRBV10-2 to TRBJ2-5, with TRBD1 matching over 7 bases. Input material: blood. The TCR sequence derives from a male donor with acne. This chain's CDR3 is CASTDRDETQYF. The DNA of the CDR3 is TGCGCCAGCACCGACAGGGACGAGACCCAGTACTTC.